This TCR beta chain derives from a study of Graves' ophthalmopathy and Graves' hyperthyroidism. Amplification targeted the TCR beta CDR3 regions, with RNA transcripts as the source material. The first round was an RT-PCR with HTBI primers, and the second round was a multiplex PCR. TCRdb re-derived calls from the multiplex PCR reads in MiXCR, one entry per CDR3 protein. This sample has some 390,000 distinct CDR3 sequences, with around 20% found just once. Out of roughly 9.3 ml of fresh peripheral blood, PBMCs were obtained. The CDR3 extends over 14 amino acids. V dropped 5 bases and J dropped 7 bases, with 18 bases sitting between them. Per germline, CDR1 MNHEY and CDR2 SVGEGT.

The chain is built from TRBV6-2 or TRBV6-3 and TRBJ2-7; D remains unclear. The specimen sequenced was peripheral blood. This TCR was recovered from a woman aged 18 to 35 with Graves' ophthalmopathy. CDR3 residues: CASSKVTSAQEQYF. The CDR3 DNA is TGTGCCAGCAGTAAAGTCACCTCGGCGCAGGAGCAGTACTTC.